Listed below are T cell receptor beta chains from one sample, sequenced in a study of patients and donors after allogeneic stem cell transplantation. TCRdb re-called the RT-PCR reads with MiXCR, one entry per CDR3 protein. This sample yields around 200,000 distinct CDR3 sequences, of which around two fifths are seen a single time; 9.5% to 13% belongs to the top ten. Material for sequencing was blood, either unsorted or a sorted T cell fraction (not recorded which). These receptors came from a human donor who was either an allogeneic HSCT recipient or a stem cell or donor lymphocyte infusion donor (not recorded which). It is not recorded whose cells these are; they may come from a transplant donor. CDR3s include the opening cysteine and the closing phenylalanine or tryptophan. Fields, in order: D gene, clone size, J gene, V gene, CDR3 protein, CDR3 DNA. The D gene is left open where the match is weak. Size values are once, few and many counts, or a class for expanded clones, and some rows have none.

NA | NA | TRBJ2-7 | TRBV9 | CASSVGAASSYEQYF | TGTGCCAGCAGCGTAGGTGCAGCCTCCTCCTACGAGCAGTACTTC
NA | NA | TRBJ1-1 | TRBV5-1 | CASSRDVMNTEAFF | TGCGCCAGCAGCCGCGATGTCATGAACACTGAAGCTTTCTTT
NA | many | TRBJ1-2 | TRBV12-3/TRBV12-4 | CASTNRDDYGYTF | TGTGCCAGCACCAACAGGGATGACTATGGCTACACCTTC
TRBD2 | few | TRBJ2-3 | TRBV7-2 | CASSLQAGKRTDTQYF | TGTGCCAGCAGCTTACAAGCGGGGAAACGCACAGATACGCAGTATTTT
NA | NA | TRBJ2-3 | TRBV20-1 | CSASGVPRDTQYF | TGCAGTGCTAGCGGGGTCCCTCGAGATACGCAGTATTTT
NA | NA | TRBJ2-3 | TRBV15 | CATSRTPQGMDTQYF | TGTGCCACCAGCAGAACACCTCAGGGGATGGATACGCAGTATTTT
TRBD1 | few | TRBJ1-2 | TRBV5-1 | CASSLADGQGIYGYTF | TGCGCCAGCAGCTTGGCCGATGGACAGGGGATCTATGGCTACACCTTC
NA | few | TRBJ1-1 | TRBV10-3 | CAISGQRLNTEAFF | TGTGCCATCAGCGGACAGAGATTGAACACTGAAGCTTTCTTT
NA | NA | TRBJ2-7 | TRBV29-1 | CSGDEERGVYEQYF | TGCAGCGGGGATGAGGAACGAGGTGTCTACGAGCAGTACTTC
NA | few | TRBJ2-3 | TRBV28 | CASSLSSGLLNF | TGTGCCAGCAGTTTAAGCTCGGGGCTCCTAAATTTT
NA | NA | TRBJ1-4 | TRBV20-1 | CSARETGLTNEKLFF | TGCAGTGCTAGAGAGACAGGTCTAACTAATGAAAAACTGTTTTTT
TRBD1 | few | TRBJ2-7 | TRBV4-3 | CASSQGYRGSYEQYF | TGCGCCAGCAGCCAAGGGTACAGGGGTTCCTACGAGCAGTACTTC
TRBD1 | few | TRBJ1-4 | TRBV11-2 | CASSFRGGYDEKLFF | TGTGCCAGCAGCTTCCGAGGGGGCTACGATGAAAAACTGTTTTTT
NA | NA | TRBJ1-2 | TRBV20-1 | CSARATGMNYGYTF | TGCAGTGCTAGAGCAACAGGGATGAACTATGGCTACACCTTC
NA | few | TRBJ1-1 | TRBV28 | CASSLLGGYTEAFF | TGTGCCAGCAGTTTGTTGGGCGGTTACACTGAAGCTTTCTTT
NA | few | TRBJ1-5 | TRBV19 | CASSAPGAQPQHF | TGTGCCAGTAGTGCCCCAGGAGCTCAGCCCCAGCATTTT
TRBD2 | few | TRBJ2-1 | TRBV11-3 | CASSLDPGLVPYNEQFF | TGTGCCAGCAGCTTAGATCCCGGACTAGTCCCCTACAATGAGCAGTTCTTC
NA | NA | TRBJ2-3 | TRBV29-1 | CSPLGFASSTDTQYF | TGCAGCCCCCTAGGCTTCGCCTCTAGCACAGATACGCAGTATTTT
TRBD1 | few | TRBJ2-5 | TRBV12-3/TRBV12-4 | CASSLATGGGETQYF | TGTGCCAGCAGTTTAGCGACAGGGGGCGGGGAGACCCAGTACTTC
NA | NA | TRBJ1-4 | TRBV20-1 | CSAADSRGTNEKLFF | TGCAGTGCCGCCGACAGCAGGGGAACTAATGAAAAACTGTTTTTT
TRBD2 | NA | TRBJ2-1 | TRBV20-1 | CSAHTGTSGGELSYNEQFF | TGCAGTGCTCACACCGGGACTAGCGGGGGTGAATTATCCTACAATGAGCAGTTCTTC
NA | NA | TRBJ1-4 | TRBV20-1 | CSASPVRDEKLFF | TGCAGTGCTAGTCCTGTCAGGGATGAAAAACTGTTTTTT